The 22 T cell receptor beta chains below all came from one sample that was sequenced in a study of blood T cells in healthy people across ages. PCR was performed a second time for about 7 to 11 cycles using a sample-barcoded 5' primer and a J-beta primer mix. TCRdb independently ran MiXCR on the 5' RACE reads; one entry per CDR3 protein. The sample has around 1,700,000 distinct CDR3 sequences, approximately 28% seen once. The sample was blood. Source of these receptors: a woman aged 30 to 39 in good health.

There are a few counts of this clonotype. The chain couples TRBV10-3 to TRBJ1-1, with D uncertain. Trimming pared 8 bases from V and 1 base from J, leaving 14 bases between. The CDR3 spans 14 residues. CDR1 is ENHRY, CDR2 SYGVKD, per germline. DNA of the CDR3: TGTGCCATCTCCCATAGGGATAGGAACACTGAAGCTTTCTTT. Protein: CAISHRDRNTEAFF.

The rearrangement links TRBV10-3 to TRBJ2-7; 10 bases match TRBD1. The CDR3 is 15 residues long. The germline CDR1 and CDR2 sequences are ENHRY and SYGVKD. The V gene end was trimmed by 11 bases and the J gene end by 2 bases; junction bases not matched to a gene: 12. Here the CDR3 DNA reads TGTGCCTCAAGCCCCAATGGACAGGGGGCCTACGAGCAGTACTTC. Amino acids: CASSPNGQGAYEQYF.

The chain links TRBV7-2 to TRBJ2-7; no reliable D call. V was trimmed by 2 bases and J by 0 bases, leaving 5 bases between them. This CDR3 has 13 amino acids. CDR1 is SGHTA, CDR2 FQGNSA, per germline. As DNA, the CDR3 is TGTGCCAGCAGCTTAACATGCTCCTACGAGCAGTACTTC. This gives the protein CASSLTCSYEQYF.

This clonotype was observed a few times. This chain links TRBV4-1 with TRBJ1-5; possible D gene TRBD1, 6 bases. V lost 0 bases, J lost 4 bases, and 10 bases lay in between. The CDR3 has 15 amino acids. Germline CDR1 and CDR2: MGHRA and YSYEKL. The CDR3 DNA reads as TGCGCCAGCAGCCAAGAGATACAGGGAAATCAGCCCCAGCATTTT. Translating gives CASSQEIQGNQPQHF.

V usage is TRBV29-1 and J usage is TRBJ1-5; unclear D gene. This CDR3 is built from 12 residues. Between the trimmed V and J ends, which lost 4 bases and 6 bases, there was a span of 10 bases. Germline V gene data show CDR1 as SQVTM and CDR2 as ANQGSEA. CDR3 in amino acids: CSVGTAGQPQHF. The CDR3 DNA follows: TGCAGCGTTGGGACCGCCGGTCAGCCCCAGCATTTT.

The gene calls are TRBV7-2 and TRBJ1-1, with 10 bases fitting TRBD1. This CDR3 region has 16 residues. Germline V gives CDR1 SGHTA, CDR2 FQGNSA. After removal of 4 bases from V and 6 bases from J, the junction contained 11 bases not matched to a gene. The CDR3 sequence is CASSSTGGPRPAEAFF. CDR3 coding DNA: TGTGCCAGCAGCTCGACAGGGGGCCCTCGCCCCGCTGAAGCTTTCTTT.

Of note for this clonotype: A junction end diverges from the germline sequence, so it may reflect a read error. This rearrangement joins TRBV5-1 to TRBJ2-5; the D call may be TRBD1 or TRBD2 (5 bases each). CDR1 and CDR2 from the germline V gene are SGHRS and YFSETQ. The CDR3 is made up of 17 amino acids. The CDR3 region is CTSSSGRKGRGQETQYF. The DNA of the CDR3 is TGCACCAGCAGCTCCGGGCGGAAGGGACGGGGACAAGAGACCCAGTACTTC. The entire variable domain, with the rest obtained from reference TRBV5-1 and TRBJ2-5, is as follows: KAGVTQTPRYLIKTRGQQVTLSCSPISGHRSVSWYQQTPGQGLQFLFEYFSETQRNKGNFPGRFSGRQFSNSRSEMNVSTLELGDSALYLCTSSSGRKGRGQETQYFGPGTRLLVL.

This clonotype has at least ten counts. The chain uses TRBV5-1 and TRBJ2-1; D gene unclear. The CDR3 length is 11 residues. Looked up from germline, CDR1 is SGHRS and CDR2 is YFSETQ. Trimming took 5 bases from V and 8 from J, leaving 8 bases between them. CDR3 nucleotide sequence: TGCGCCAGCAGGTTAGACGATGAGCAGTTCTTC. This codes for CASRLDDEQFF.

This chain links TRBV20-1 with TRBJ2-1, with TRBD2 matching over 11 bases. V shed 6 bases, J shed 7 bases, and the junction held 8 bases outside the gene matches. This CDR3 is 14 amino acids long. In germline, CDR1 is DFQATT, CDR2 SNEGSKA (reference sequence). CDR3 DNA sequence: TGCAGTGCACCCACTAGCGGGAGATCGAATGAGCAGTTCTTC. It is translated as CSAPTSGRSNEQFF.

This clonotype was detected ten times or more. The CDR3 region has the DNA TGTGCCAGCAGTTTGTTAGAGAACACTGAAGCTTTCTTT. It specifies CASSLLENTEAFF. The chain couples TRBV12-3 or TRBV12-4 to TRBJ1-1; D call uncertain. CDR3 size: 13 residues. The ends were cut back, 3 bases at V and 1 base at J, with 6 bases in the middle.

This clonotype was observed at least ten times. This chain links TRBV6-2 or TRBV6-3 with TRBJ2-7; D call uncertain. Trimming took off 4 bases at V and 6 bases at J, with 10 bases between the two ends. Germline CDR1 and CDR2: MNHEY and SVGEGT. The CDR3 runs to 12 residues. The CDR3 sequence: CASSSTQREQYF. Here the CDR3 DNA reads TGTGCCAGCAGTTCGACCCAACGCGAGCAGTACTTC.

The rearrangement links TRBV2 to TRBJ2-1, with D unresolved. The germline V gene has CDR1 SNHLY and CDR2 FYNNEI. This CDR3 is built from 14 residues. With 3 bases removed from V and 4 bases from J, the gap between germline ends came to 10 bases. CDR3 nucleotide sequence: TGTGCCAGCAGTGAGAAACCGTATTACAATGAGCAGTTCTTC. Its translation: CASSEKPYYNEQFF.

The V gene is TRBV12-3 or TRBV12-4, the J gene TRBJ1-5; 7 positions agree with TRBD1. The CDR3 runs 15 residues. With 5 bases clipped from V and 8 bases from J, the junction kept 12 bases outside the gene matches. CDR3 nucleotides: TGTGCCAGCAGTGTTGGGCCAGGGGGGAGAAAGCCCCAGCATTTT. It encodes CASSVGPGGRKPQHF.

This clonotype came up many times. The J gene is TRBJ2-1, the V gene TRBV2; D gene uncertain. The germline V gene has CDR1 SNHLY and CDR2 FYNNEI. Trimming cost V 6 bases and J 5 bases, with 14 bases left between them. The CDR3 loop spans 14 amino acids. CDR3 residues: CASSGSPADNEQFF. Written as DNA, the CDR3 is TGTGCCAGCAGCGGCTCCCCGGCGGACAATGAGCAGTTCTTC. Based on the CDR3 plus reference TRBV2 and TRBJ2-1, the full variable domain is EPEVTQTPSHQVTQMGQEVILRCVPISNHLYFYWYRQILGQKVEFLVSFYNNEISEKSEIFDDQFSVERPDGSNFTLKIRSTKLEDSAMYFCASSGSPADNEQFFGPGTRLTVL.

This clonotype was seen many times. The V gene is TRBV5-1, the J gene TRBJ1-1, with D possibly matching TRBD1 (5 bases). Germline assignment: CDR1 SGHRS and CDR2 YFSETQ. The CDR3 runs 11 residues. V was pared by 4 bases and J by 8 bases, with 9 bases between. The CDR3 nucleotides read TGCGCCAGCAGCCGTCAGGGAGAAGCTTTCTTT. It specifies CASSRQGEAFF.

J is TRBJ1-2 and V is TRBV18; 9 nucleotides match TRBD1. CDR3 length: 16 residues. Germline V gives CDR1 KGHSH, CDR2 LQKENI. Unmatched junction bases numbered 8, after V lost 3 bases and J lost 3 bases. The CDR3, as DNA: TGTGCCAGCTCACCCCAGCCCCGGACAGGGGACTATGGCTACACCTTC. It codes for CASSPQPRTGDYGYTF.

This clonotype was seen a few times. V is TRBV20-1 and J is TRBJ1-4; D is uncertain. The CDR3 extends over 15 amino acids. Germline values: CDR1 DFQATT, CDR2 SNEGSKA (reference sequence). With 0 bases removed from V and 4 bases from J, the gap between germline ends came to 12 bases. CDR3 in amino acids: CSARDVRHNNEKLFF. As DNA, the CDR3 is TGCAGTGCTAGAGATGTTAGACACAATAATGAAAAACTGTTTTTT.

The chain is built from TRBV30 and TRBJ1-4; no firm D call. Germline lookup yields CDR1 GTSNPN and CDR2 SVGIG (reference sequence). CDR3 length: 13 amino acids. Trimming removed 4 bases from V and 4 bases from J, with 10 bases in between. CDR3: CAWTPRGNEKLFF. CDR3 in DNA: TGTGCCTGGACCCCACGTGGTAATGAAAAACTGTTTTTT. The entire variable domain, with the rest obtained from reference TRBV30 and TRBJ1-4, is as follows: SQTIHQWPATLVQPVGSPLSLECTVEGTSNPNLYWYRQAAGRGLQLLFYSVGIGQISSEVPQNLSASRPQDRQFILSSKKLLLSDSGFYLCAWTPRGNEKLFFGSGTQLSVL.

V usage is TRBV12-3 or TRBV12-4 and J usage is TRBJ2-5; TRBD1 agrees at 8 bases. With V trimmed by 6 bases and J by 5 bases, 11 bases remained unmatched. CDR3 length equals 15 residues. The CDR3 spells CASRGTGLAGETQYF. CDR3 sequence (DNA): TGTGCCAGCAGGGGGACAGGACTGGCTGGGGAGACCCAGTACTTC.

This clonotype came up a few times. V is TRBV12-3 or TRBV12-4 and J is TRBJ2-7; TRBD1 matches at 8 bases. The CDR3 totals 14 residues. The V segment lost 6 bases and the J segment 6 bases; nucleotides outside the gene matches: 10. Here the CDR3 reads CASRSGTGGSEQYF. The CDR3 DNA sequence: TGTGCCAGCAGGTCAGGGACAGGAGGATCCGAGCAGTACTTC.

This clonotype was counted between two and nine times. The chain carries TRBV12-3 or TRBV12-4 and TRBJ2-3, with 7 bases fitting TRBD1. The CDR3 is 14 amino acids. J lost 5 bases, V lost 4 bases, and 6 bases had no gene match. CDR3 amino acids: CASSSQQGRDTQYF. For the CDR3, the DNA is TGTGCCAGCAGTTCCCAACAGGGGAGAGATACGCAGTATTTT.

The chain has TRBV9 and TRBJ2-5; 13 bases are a match to TRBD2. Germline CDR1 and CDR2: SGDLS and YYNGEE. There are 16 residues in the CDR3. The V segment lost 5 bases and the J segment 4 bases; nucleotides outside the gene matches: 8. The CDR3 DNA reads as TGTGCCAGCAGTAGCAGGACTAGCGGGAGTGGAGAGACCCAGTACTTC. Translation gives CASSSRTSGSGETQYF.